One and the same sample provided the 19 T cell receptor beta chains below, sequenced in a study of metastatic and nonmetastatic thyroid tumors (dated by TCRdb to about 2020). No treatment had been received by any patient before thyroid surgery. The library was generated by PCR. For sequencing, an Illumina HiSeq 4000 was employed. The raw public data were reprocessed by TCRdb itself: fastp quality trimming at Q25, MiXCR clonotype calling, in-frame beta chains only. This sample comprises around 15,000 clones, roughly 36% of them detected only once. The ten most abundant clones make up about 10% of the sample. Sequenced: tumor tissue. Receptors originate from a male donor with papillary thyroid cancer or a benign thyroid nodule (not recorded which). Some clones in this sample may be carry-over from other donors' samples.

This clone appeared many times. The rearrangement uses TRBV20-1 and TRBJ2-5; 10 bases align to TRBD2. Per the germline V gene, CDR1 is DFQATT and CDR2 is SNEGSKA (reference sequence). V lost 0 bases to trimming and J lost 4 bases; unmatched junction nucleotides: 8. This CDR3 spans 16 amino acids. CDR3 sequence (DNA): TGCAGTGCTAGAGATGGTGCAGCGGGAGGGTCAGAGACCCAGTACTTC. Translating it yields CSARDGAAGGSETQYF.

The V call is TRBV18, the J call TRBJ1-2; a weak D match, TRBD1 (5 bases). Germline values: CDR1 KGHSH, CDR2 LQKENI. The CDR3 runs to 13 residues. V was pared by 3 bases and J by 7 bases, with 12 bases between. CDR3 protein: CASSPDSKGGYTF. The DNA of the CDR3 is TGTGCCAGCTCACCTGACAGTAAAGGTGGCTACACCTTC.

At least ten counts were recorded for this clone. V usage is TRBV7-9 and J usage is TRBJ1-2; TRBD1 is a possible D gene (5 bases). The germline V gene encodes CDR1 SEHNR and CDR2 FQNEAQ (reference sequence). Trimming removed 4 bases from V and 2 bases from J, with 14 bases in between. The CDR3 spans 15 residues. CDR3: CASSSEGRSNYGYTF. The CDR3 DNA reads TGTGCCAGCAGCTCCGAGGGGCGGTCCAACTATGGCTACACCTTC.

The table lists this clone with many counts. The chain joins TRBV5-1 to TRBJ1-2; no firm D call. Germline CDR1 and CDR2: SGHRS and YFSETQ. This CDR3 has 16 amino acids. The V and J ends lost 0 bases and 4 bases respectively, with 16 bases between them. The CDR3 protein is CASSLGVGEGTYGYTF. The CDR3 bases are TGCGCCAGCAGCTTGGGAGTCGGGGAGGGAACCTATGGCTACACCTTC.

The table lists this clone with many counts. The chain links TRBV5-1 to TRBJ2-5; no clear D gene. The CDR3 is made up of 14 amino acids. V was clipped by 4 bases and J by 1 base, with 11 bases between them. Per the germline V gene, CDR1 is SGHRS and CDR2 is YFSETQ. CDR3 amino acids: CASSAPRGQETQYF. Here the CDR3 DNA reads TGCGCCAGCAGCGCCCCCCGAGGCCAAGAGACCCAGTACTTC.

This clone was counted a few times. Other DNA sequences in this sample translate to the same CDR3. The chain is built from TRBV6-5 and TRBJ1-1; no clear D. Between the trimmed V and J ends, which lost 2 bases and 7 bases, there was a span of 11 bases. The CDR3 sequence is 13 residues long. Germline V lookup: CDR1 MNHEY, CDR2 SVGAGI. The CDR3 region is CASSYTTAGEAFF. The DNA of the CDR3 is TGTGCCAGCAGTTACACTACCGCGGGTGAAGCTTTCTTT.

This clone rates as medium-sized. V gene TRBV19 combines with J gene TRBJ2-7, with D unresolved. CDR3 size: 14 residues. Germline loops: CDR1 LNHDA, CDR2 SQIVND (reference sequence). V was shortened by 7 bases and J by 1 base, with 14 bases between the two germline ends. CDR3 nucleotides: TGTGCCAGTAAACCGTCGACTGGGTCCTACGAGCAGTACTTC. It codes for CASKPSTGSYEQYF.

By share, this clone counts as medium-sized. The V gene is TRBV11-1, the J gene TRBJ2-7; D gene ambiguous. The CDR3 loop spans 13 amino acids. The V end was cut by 9 bases, the J end by 3 bases, with 15 bases between. Germline V gene data show CDR1 as SGHAT and CDR2 as FQDESV (reference sequence). The CDR3 coding sequence is TGTGCCAGTCGAGTCAACCCGTACTACGAGCAGTACTTC. Its translation: CASRVNPYYEQYF.

This clone was picked up a small number of times. A clone one base away is much larger, so this may be a read error. Other DNA sequences in the sample encode the same CDR3. The rearrangement links TRBV5-1 to TRBJ2-1; a weak D match, TRBD2 (5 bases). Germline V gene lookup returns CDR1 SGHRS and CDR2 YFSETQ. This CDR3 is built from 12 residues. V lost 1 base to trimming and J lost 13 bases, with 12 bases between them. The CDR3, as DNA: TGCGCCAGCAGCTTGCAGGAGGCAGGTCAGTTCTTC. Translation: CASSLQEAGQFF.

This clone was counted between two and nine times. The chain has TRBV24-1 and TRBJ1-2; D possibly corresponds to TRBD1 (5 bases). Germline V gene lookup returns CDR1 KGHDR and CDR2 SFDVKD. Trimming removed 3 bases from V and 4 bases from J, with 11 bases in between. The CDR3 is 14 amino acids. CDR3 DNA sequence: TGTGCCACCAGTGATCCTAGTGGGACCTATGGCTACACCTTC. Amino acid sequence: CATSDPSGTYGYTF.

This clone is medium-sized (0.01 to 0.1%). The chain carries TRBV6-1 and TRBJ2-7, with 8 bases aligning to TRBD2. This CDR3 has 15 residues. Losses at the gene ends were 6 bases for V and 3 bases for J; bases not matched to a gene: 10. Germline values: CDR1 MNHNS, CDR2 SASEGT. DNA for the CDR3: TGTGCCAGCAGAACACTAGCGGCAAACCTCTACGAGCAGTACTTC. Protein sequence: CASRTLAANLYEQYF.

This clone counts as medium-sized. The rearrangement joins TRBV27 to TRBJ1-6; D is perhaps TRBD1 (5 bases). The length of the CDR3 is 17 residues. The V gene's germline CDR1 is MNHEY and CDR2 SMNVEV (reference sequence). Trimming took off 0 bases at V and 1 base at J, with 10 bases between the two ends. Written as DNA, the CDR3 is TGTGCCAGCAGTTTATCTATGGGGACTTCCTATAATTCACCCCTCCACTTT. Protein: CASSLSMGTSYNSPLHF.

Sample share makes this clone medium-sized. The V and J genes are TRBV6-1 and TRBJ1-3, with D uncertain. V was trimmed by 2 bases and J by 7 bases, leaving 18 bases between them. The CDR3 runs 16 residues. The V gene's germline CDR1 is MNHNS and CDR2 SASEGT. The CDR3 region has the DNA TGTGCCAGCAGTGAATTGGGTCATTCTCTGGGGAACACCATATATTTT. Protein product: CASSELGHSLGNTIYF.

This clone was picked up a small number of times. A read error may explain this, as a much larger clone is one base away. V is TRBV14 and J is TRBJ1-1; D uncertain. Germline V lookup: CDR1 SGHDN, CDR2 FVKESK. Deletions cut 1 base from V and 10 bases from J, with 16 bases between. This CDR3 region has 14 residues. DNA for the CDR3: TGTGCCAGCAGCCAAGGTGTAAGCGGCGCTGGAGCTTTCTTT. Its protein is CASSQGVSGAGAFF.

This clone has a count of ten or more. The chain links TRBV19 to TRBJ1-1; D may be TRBD1 (6 bases). Between the trimmed V and J ends, which lost 3 bases and 0 bases, there was a span of 14 bases. This CDR3 spans 16 amino acids. Germline assignment: CDR1 LNHDA and CDR2 SQIVND (reference sequence). The CDR3 protein is CASSMVTGRMNTEAFF. CDR3 sequence (DNA): TGTGCCAGTAGTATGGTTACAGGGAGAATGAACACTGAAGCTTTCTTT.

Notes on this clone: No conserved phenylalanine or tryptophan ends this CDR3, so it is likely a read error. This rearrangement joins TRBV20-1 to TRBJ1-6; tentatively, D is TRBD1 (5 bases). Trimming took off 6 bases at V and 7 bases at J, with 22 bases between the two ends. Per germline, CDR1 DFQATT and CDR2 SNEGSKA (reference sequence). This CDR3 region has 16 residues. This CDR3 is CSASRAVGGGNSPLHL. The DNA for the CDR3 is TGCAGTGCCAGCAGGGCGGTGGGAGGAGGGAATTCACCCCTCCACTTG.

The chain joins TRBV10-3 to TRBJ1-6, with a possible D match to TRBD1 (5 bases). This CDR3 has 17 residues. CDR1 and CDR2 (germline): ENHRY, SYGVKD. V was pared by 2 bases and J by 1 base, with 12 bases between. The CDR3 here is CAISEESGWSYNSPLHF. The CDR3 coding sequence is TGTGCCATCAGTGAGGAATCAGGGTGGTCCTATAATTCACCCCTCCACTTT.

To note about this clone: A much larger clonotype is one base distant, so this may be a read error. The V call is TRBV5-1, the J call TRBJ2-1; maybe TRBD2 (5 bases). Germline V CDR1 and CDR2: SGHRS, YFSETQ. The length of the CDR3 is 13 residues. V was clipped by 5 bases and J by 3 bases, with 9 bases between them. The CDR3 DNA reads TGCGCCAGCAGGGGTAGCGTCTACAATGAGCAGTTCTTC. Translation gives CASRGSVYNEQFF. Complete variable domain (other parts from reference TRBV5-1 and TRBJ2-1): KAGVTQTPRYLIKTRGQQVTLSCSPISGHRSVSWYQQTPGQGLQFLFEYFSETQRNKGNFPGRFSGRQFSNSRSEMNVSTLELGDSALYLCASRGSVYNEQFFGPGTRLTVL.

This clone counts as medium-sized. The V gene is TRBV12-3 or TRBV12-4, the J gene TRBJ2-1; 9 bases align to TRBD2. Trimming removed 5 bases from V and 8 bases from J; junction bases left unmatched: 16. The CDR3 runs to 17 residues. The CDR3 here is CASSPPFAGGPGYEQFF. The CDR3 DNA reads TGTGCCAGCAGTCCACCCTTCGCGGGAGGGCCAGGCTATGAGCAGTTCTTC.